This T cell receptor beta chain was sequenced for a study of blood T cell repertoires in COVID-19. For the study at large: Samples representing acute and convalescent COVID-19 were sourced from the United States, Italy and Spain. PBMCs, B-cell-depleted T cells, or T cells provided the cDNA or gDNA that made up the material.

The V gene end was trimmed by 3 bases and the J gene end by 1 base; junction bases not matched to a gene: 9. Per germline, CDR1 DFQATT and CDR2 SNEGSKA (reference sequence). The CDR3 extends over 15 amino acids. Source study methods: Estimation of nucleated cell counts was performed using reference gene primer amplification. Sequencing used immunoSEQ multiplex PCR; TCRdb keeps in-frame clones, though not all of them. Clonal size and the V and J genes are those of that table, whereas D and trimming came from the DNA. This table holds some 270,000 clones, approximately 86% found once. The chain carries TRBV20-1 and TRBJ2-7, with 7 positions matching TRBD1. The receptor comes from a middle-aged man with active or convalescent COVID-19. Sample: peripheral blood. The DNA for the CDR3 is TGCAGTGCTAGTCCCTATACAGGGGAGTCCTACGAGCAGTACTTC. Amino acid sequence: CSASPYTGESYEQYF.